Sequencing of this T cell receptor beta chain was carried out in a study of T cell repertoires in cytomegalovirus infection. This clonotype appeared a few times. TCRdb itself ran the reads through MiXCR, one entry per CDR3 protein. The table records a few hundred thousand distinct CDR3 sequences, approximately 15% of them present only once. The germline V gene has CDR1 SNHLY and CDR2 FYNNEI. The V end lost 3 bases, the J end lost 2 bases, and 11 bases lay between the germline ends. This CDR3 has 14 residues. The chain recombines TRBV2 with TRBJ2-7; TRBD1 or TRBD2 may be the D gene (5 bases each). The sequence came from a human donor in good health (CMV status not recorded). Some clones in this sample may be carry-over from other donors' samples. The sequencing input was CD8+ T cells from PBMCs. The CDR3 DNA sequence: TGTGCCAGCAGTGATGCAGGGAGCCCCTACGAGCAGTACTTC. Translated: CASSDAGSPYEQYF.